A selection of T cell receptor beta chains follows, all from one sample in a study of CD8 T cells in Susac syndrome. TCRdb re-derived calls from the immunoSEQ multiplex PCR reads in MiXCR, one entry per CDR3 protein. This table holds approximately 150,000 distinct CDR3 sequences, roughly 80% found once. The specimen sequenced was CD8+ T cells from PBMCs. These receptor sequences come from a human donor with multiple sclerosis. Both conserved end residues are part of each CDR3. The D gene is left open where the match is weak. Not every row has a clone size; where given, it reads once, few, many or a size class.

J gene: TRBJ2-3; D gene: NA; V gene: TRBV27; clone size: NA; CDR3 length: 17; CDR3 DNA: TGTGCCAGCAGTTTACTGGAAGGGGAGATCGGCACAGATACGCAGTATTTT; CDR3 protein: CASSLLEGEIGTDTQYF
J gene: TRBJ2-3; D gene: NA; V gene: TRBV3-1; clone size: NA; CDR3 length: 15; CDR3 DNA: TGTGCCAGCAGCCCCGGGTTCGCTAGCACAGATACGCAGTATTTT; CDR3 protein: CASSPGFASTDTQYF
J gene: TRBJ2-2; D gene: NA; V gene: TRBV7-8; clone size: NA; CDR3 length: 17; CDR3 DNA: TGTGCCAGCAGCTTGTCTGGCAGGTTAGCGAACACCGGGGAGCTGTTTTTT; CDR3 protein: CASSLSGRLANTGELFF
J gene: TRBJ1-2; D gene: NA; V gene: TRBV27; clone size: once; CDR3 length: 15; CDR3 DNA: TGTGCCAGCAGTATCCTCGGCGCCATGGGGTTTGGCTACACCTTC; CDR3 protein: CASSILGAMGFGYTF
J gene: TRBJ2-1; D gene: TRBD1; V gene: TRBV7-9; clone size: NA; CDR3 length: 14; CDR3 DNA: TGTGCCAGCAGCTTAGGGACAGGGGGCAATGAGCAGTTCTTC; CDR3 protein: CASSLGTGGNEQFF
J gene: TRBJ2-1; D gene: NA; V gene: TRBV4-3; clone size: few; CDR3 length: 15; CDR3 DNA: TGTGCTAGCAGCCAAGACTTGAGCTCCTACAATGAGCAGTTCTTC; CDR3 protein: CASSQDLSSYNEQFF
J gene: TRBJ1-6; D gene: NA; V gene: TRBV4-1; clone size: NA; CDR3 length: 15; CDR3 DNA: TGCGCCAGCAGCCAGCAGTCCCTCCGGGGTTCACCCCTCCACTTT; CDR3 protein: CASSQQSLRGSPLHF
J gene: TRBJ2-2; D gene: TRBD1; V gene: TRBV5-1; clone size: NA; CDR3 length: 15; CDR3 DNA: TGCGCCAGCAGCTTGAGGACAGGGGGCACCGGGGAGCTGTTTTTT; CDR3 protein: CASSLRTGGTGELFF
J gene: TRBJ2-2; D gene: NA; V gene: TRBV5-8; clone size: NA; CDR3 length: 13; CDR3 DNA: TGTGCCAGCAGCTTCGGTGGCCGGCGGGAGCTGTTTTTT; CDR3 protein: CASSFGGRRELFF
J gene: TRBJ2-2; D gene: NA; V gene: TRBV30; clone size: once; CDR3 length: 13; CDR3 DNA: TGTGCCTGGAGTCCCAGGGAGGCAGGGGAGCTGTTTTTT; CDR3 protein: CAWSPREAGELFF
J gene: TRBJ2-1; D gene: TRBD2; V gene: TRBV20-1; clone size: NA; CDR3 length: 16; CDR3 DNA: TGCAGTGCTAGACCCTATGGGCGGGGGGGTGCACATGAGCAGTTCTTC; CDR3 protein: CSARPYGRGGAHEQFF
J gene: TRBJ2-1; D gene: TRBD2; V gene: TRBV4-1; clone size: NA; CDR3 length: 15; CDR3 DNA: TGCGCCAGCAGCCACAGACTAGCGGGGGACAATGAGCAGTTCTTC; CDR3 protein: CASSHRLAGDNEQFF
J gene: TRBJ2-1; D gene: TRBD2; V gene: TRBV7-9; clone size: NA; CDR3 length: 16; CDR3 DNA: TGTGCCAGCAGCTTAGAGGGGACTAGCGGATACAATGAGCAGTTCTTC; CDR3 protein: CASSLEGTSGYNEQFF
J gene: TRBJ2-1; D gene: TRBD2; V gene: TRBV19; clone size: NA; CDR3 length: 15; CDR3 DNA: TGTGCCAGTAGGTTACTAGCGGGGGGGTACAATGAGCAGTTCTTC; CDR3 protein: CASRLLAGGYNEQFF
J gene: TRBJ2-7; D gene: TRBD1; V gene: TRBV11-2; clone size: once; CDR3 length: 15; CDR3 DNA: TGTGCCAGCAGCTTTGGACAGGGGGTGACCTACGAGCAGTACTTC; CDR3 protein: CASSFGQGVTYEQYF
J gene: TRBJ1-2; D gene: TRBD1; V gene: TRBV25-1; clone size: NA; CDR3 length: 14; CDR3 DNA: TGTGCCAGCAGTGAAAAAGGGGGCTTAACGGGCTACACCTTC; CDR3 protein: CASSEKGGLTGYTF